The T cell receptor beta chain under discussion was sequenced for a study of blood T cell repertoires in COVID-19. CDR3 length: 16 amino acids. V dropped 0 bases and J dropped 2 bases, with 8 bases sitting between them. The germline CDR1 and CDR2 sequences are LGHDT and YNNKEL (reference sequence). Measured with immunoSEQ multiplex PCR; TCRdb has only the in-frame clones, and not every one. The table records some 250,000 clones, about 89% of them present only once. This clonotype originated in a man aged 35 to 55 who had recovered from COVID-19. Sequencing was performed on PBMCs or T cells enriched from blood (not recorded which). This chain links TRBV3-1 (or the pseudogene TRBV3-2) with TRBJ1-6, with D hard to call. The chain's CDR3 is CASSQETRAYNSPLHF. The CDR3 DNA is TGTGCCAGCAGCCAAGAGACAAGAGCCTATAATTCACCCCTCCACTTT.